The 10 T cell receptor beta chains below all came from one sample that was sequenced in a study of post-analysis software for immune sequencing data. These receptors lack a known antigen. Unique molecular identifiers tagged the TCR beta cDNA libraries. Via MiXCR, TCRdb re-called the PCR reads, giving one row per CDR3 protein. The repertoire has hundreds of thousands of distinct CDR3 sequences, 55% to 60% of them found once; the top ten carry 10% to 12%. Broader study findings: Among 5 or 6 TRBV segments more frequent in patients than controls were TRBV5-6, TRBV5-1 and TRBV20-1.

Sequencing was performed on blood. These receptors came from a girl aged 2 to 9 with multiple sclerosis.

This chain links TRBV12-3 or TRBV12-4 with TRBJ2-1; 9 positions match TRBD1. The CDR3 consists of 16 residues. With 3 bases clipped from V and 10 bases from J, the junction kept 13 bases outside the gene matches. As DNA, the CDR3 is TGTGCCAGCAGTTTTCCCGGACAGGGGCCCTCAAGGGAGCAGTTCTTC. This translates into CASSFPGQGPSREQFF.

In DNA, the CDR3 is TGTGCCAGCAGCTTAATAGGGCAGCCCTACGAGCAGTACTTC. Protein: CASSLIGQPYEQYF. V is TRBV7-9 and J is TRBJ2-4; D not resolved. The end of the DNA fits TRBJ2-7 better, so the J call may be wrong. CDR3 length: 14 residues. Germline CDR1 reads SEHNR; CDR2 reads FQNEAQ (reference sequence).

The J gene is TRBJ2-1, the V gene TRBV6-6, with 7 positions matching TRBD1. The CDR3 contains 15 residues. Germline V gene sequence: CDR1 MNHNY, CDR2 SVGAGI (reference sequence). V lost 6 bases to trimming and J lost 6 bases; unmatched junction nucleotides: 11. The CDR3 is CASSIPGQQSNEQFF. In DNA form, the CDR3 reads TGTGCCAGCAGCATTCCGGGACAGCAGAGCAATGAGCAGTTCTTC.

V and J are TRBV29-1 and TRBJ2-3, with 8 bases aligning to TRBD2. The trim removed 4 bases at V and 2 bases at J, leaving 5 bases unmatched. Germline V gives CDR1 SQVTM, CDR2 ANQGSEA. The CDR3 length is 14 residues. CDR3 in DNA: TGCAGCGTTGCCCGGGAGGGCCACACAGATACGCAGTATTTT. Protein product: CSVAREGHTDTQYF.

V usage is TRBV20-1 and J usage is TRBJ2-5; 8 bases line up with TRBD2. The germline CDR1 and CDR2 sequences are DFQATT and SNEGSKA (reference sequence). J gave up 2 bases and V 6 bases, and 8 bases lay outside the gene matches. The CDR3 is 14 amino acids. For the CDR3, the DNA is TGCAGTGCGACTTGGCGGGGGGTTCAAGAGACCCAGTACTTC. It encodes CSATWRGVQETQYF.

A remark on this clonotype: Germline is not matched at one junction end, which may reflect a read error. The chain has TRBV10-3 and TRBJ2-7, with TRBD2 identical over 14 bases. The CDR3 has 18 amino acids. The germline V gene encodes CDR1 ENHRY and CDR2 SYGVKD. CDR3 in amino acids: CVISEGLAGGSRPYEQYF. The DNA of the CDR3 is TGTGTCATCAGTGAAGGACTAGCGGGAGGATCACGCCCCTACGAGCAGTACTTC.

This clonotype was picked up a small number of times. The rearrangement uses TRBV24-1 and TRBJ2-1, with 9 bases aligning to TRBD2. This CDR3 contains 14 residues. CDR1 is KGHDR, CDR2 SFDVKD, per germline. Trimming at V came to 6 bases and at J to 2 bases, leaving 1 base not matched to a gene. The CDR3 sequence: CATSRGGAYNEQFF. The CDR3 nucleotides are TGTGCCACCAGTCGCGGGGGGGCCTACAATGAGCAGTTCTTC.

V gene TRBV5-1 combines with J gene TRBJ2-3; D is uncertain. Trimming cost V 0 bases and J 7 bases, with 9 bases left between them. Germline lookup yields CDR1 SGHRS and CDR2 YFSETQ. CDR3 length equals 13 residues. The CDR3 DNA reads TGCGCCAGCAGCTTGGCGCAATCGAATACGCAGTATTTT. As protein: CASSLAQSNTQYF.

The J gene is TRBJ2-3, the V gene TRBV7-2; no definite D call. The germline gives CDR1 SGHTA, CDR2 FQGNSA. The CDR3 consists of 12 residues. V dropped 2 bases and J dropped 5 bases, with 5 bases sitting between them. The CDR3, as DNA: TGTGCCAGCAGCTTATATAGAGATACGCAGTATTTT. Translated, it gives CASSLYRDTQYF.

The chain is built from TRBV12-3 or TRBV12-4 and TRBJ1-1; the D is unclear. The V end was cut by 4 bases, the J end by 0 bases, with 6 bases between. The CDR3 runs to 13 residues. In DNA, the CDR3 is TGTGCCAGCAGTTGGCAGATGAACACTGAAGCTTTCTTT. Amino acid sequence: CASSWQMNTEAFF.